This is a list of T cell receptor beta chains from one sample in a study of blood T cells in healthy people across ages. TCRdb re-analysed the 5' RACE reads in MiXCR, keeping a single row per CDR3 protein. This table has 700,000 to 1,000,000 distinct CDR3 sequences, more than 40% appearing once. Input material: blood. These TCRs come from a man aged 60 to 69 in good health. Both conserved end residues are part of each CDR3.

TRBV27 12 CASSKGGDGYTF
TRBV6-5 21 CASSYPVSMGVAGGLSYEQYF
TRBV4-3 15 CASSQERGGWETQYF
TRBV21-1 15 CASSNTPPSNYGYTF
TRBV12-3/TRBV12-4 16 CASSLGSGQEQDEQYF
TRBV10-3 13 CAIRIGQNTEAFF
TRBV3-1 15 CASSSRTLSWYGYTF
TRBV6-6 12 CASQKQANEQFF
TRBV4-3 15 CASSQGTSVPDEQYF
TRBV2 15 CASSEEGQGAGTQYF
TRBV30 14 CAWQGDSERSPLHF